There are many counts of the clone carrying this T cell receptor (beta chain). The antigen remains undetermined. The time point was: pre-sensitization, week 0. Treatment specified: therapeutic diphenylcyclopropenone sensitization with weekly scalp DPC. The data stem from a study of human T cells and chemical hapten exposure. Study in general: After 6 days, upper back 0.01% DPC patch tests were scored. Findings of the study overall: Relative to control repertoires, expanded TCRs gave rise to significantly more large CDR3 similarity clusters. Alopecia in all donors means immunity may differ from healthy individuals.

One entry per CDR3 protein, called by TCRdb with MiXCR from the RACE reads. The sample gives a few hundred thousand distinct CDR3 sequences, about 9% of which show up once; over 2% is in the top ten. Sequencing was performed on whole blood, taken in connection with sensitization to the hapten diphenylcyclopropenone (DPC). The receptor comes from a woman aged 40 to 50 with alopecia areata. Some clones in this sample may be carry-over from other donors' samples.

CDR3 nucleotides: TGTGCCAGCAGCTTAGGAGGGACAGGGTACGAATCACCCCTCCACTTT. It codes for CASSLGGTGYESPLHF. This rearrangement joins TRBV7-9 to TRBJ1-6; the match to TRBD1 covers 9 bases. The CDR3 spans 16 residues. Germline CDR1 SEHNR, CDR2 FQNEAQ (reference sequence). Losses at the gene ends were 1 base for V and 10 bases for J; bases not matched to a gene: 8.